Each of the 9 T cell receptor beta chains below was sequenced from the same sample in a study of beta chain features in type 1 diabetes. cDNA synthesis used the whole RNA isolate, giving expressed TCRB sequences. Measured with immunoSEQ multiplex PCR; TCRdb has only the in-frame clones, and not every one. The table has some 5,000 clones, around 74% seen once. Sequencing was done on a sample of Tregs from blood. The receptors stem from a man between 18 and 35 years old in good health.

This clone was observed a few times. This chain links TRBV14 with TRBJ1-1, with 7 bases identical to TRBD1. The CDR3 contains 17 residues. The V gene's germline CDR1 is SGHDN and CDR2 FVKESK. Trimming at V came to 2 bases and at J to 0 bases, leaving 9 bases not matched to a gene. DNA of the CDR3: TGTGCCAGCAGCCAAAACTACGGGACAGCGGTGAACACTGAAGCTTTCTTT. Its protein is CASSQNYGTAVNTEAFF.

The V call is TRBV5-1, the J call TRBJ2-7; maybe TRBD2 (5 bases). Germline V lookup: CDR1 SGHRS, CDR2 YFSETQ. Trimming cost V 4 bases and J 3 bases, with 20 bases left between them. The CDR3 covers 16 residues. This CDR3 is CASSEDPGYAFYEQYF. The CDR3 DNA follows: TGCGCCAGCAGCGAAGACCCGGGGTATGCCTTCTACGAGCAGTACTTC.

This clone was seen once. This chain links TRBV18 with TRBJ2-1; a weak D match, TRBD1 (6 bases). Between the trimmed V and J ends, which lost 3 bases and 5 bases, there was a span of 17 bases. Germline CDR1 and CDR2: KGHSH and LQKENI. This CDR3 contains 16 residues. In nucleotides, the CDR3 is TGTGCCAGCTCACCCCGACAGGTGGGCCTAGACAATGAGCAGTTCTTC. It encodes CASSPRQVGLDNEQFF.

The chain employs TRBV19 and TRBJ2-7; D may be TRBD1 (5 bases). The V and J ends lost 4 bases and 4 bases respectively, with 14 bases between them. This CDR3 spans 14 amino acids. Germline loops: CDR1 LNHDA, CDR2 SQIVND (reference sequence). The CDR3 loop reads CASSNTETAYEQYF. CDR3 sequence (DNA): TGTGCCAGTAGTAACACAGAGACAGCATACGAGCAGTACTTC.

The gene calls are TRBV9 and TRBJ2-5; 8 bases agree with TRBD2. Germline CDR1 and CDR2: SGDLS and YYNGEE. The length of the CDR3 is 16 residues. V was clipped by 4 bases and J by 1 base; unmatched bases: 9. The CDR3 is CASSSTVSGAQETQYF. The CDR3 DNA follows: TGTGCCAGCAGCTCAACAGTTAGCGGGGCCCAAGAGACCCAGTACTTC.

The genes are TRBV7-2 and TRBJ2-5, with 10 bases matching TRBD2. Trimming cost V 4 bases and J 5 bases; bases outside gene matches: 4. This CDR3 contains 14 residues. From germline, CDR1 is SGHTA and CDR2 FQGNSA. CDR3 bases: TGTGCCAGCAGCTCGGGACTAGCGAGTGAGACCCAGTACTTC. It is translated as CASSSGLASETQYF.

This chain uses TRBV6-4 with TRBJ2-3, with D hard to call. V lost 2 bases to trimming and J lost 0 bases, with 3 bases between them. The germline gives CDR1 MRHNA, CDR2 SNTAGT. This CDR3 has 13 amino acids. CDR3: CASSDASTDTQYF. The CDR3 DNA sequence: TGTGCCAGCAGTGACGCGAGCACAGATACGCAGTATTTT.

This clone came up a few times. The rearrangement uses TRBV7-6 and TRBJ2-1, with 8 bases matching TRBD2. J gave up 2 bases and V 3 bases, and 3 bases lay outside the gene matches. The CDR3 is 15 residues long. The V gene's germline CDR1 is SGHVS and CDR2 FNYEAQ. Written as DNA, the CDR3 is TGTGCCAGCAGCTTTGCTAGCGGGCCCTACAATGAGCAGTTCTTC. Protein: CASSFASGPYNEQFF.

The sample holds a few counts of this clone. V and J are TRBV6-1 and TRBJ2-7, with D maybe TRBD1 (6 bases). CDR3 length: 13 amino acids. The V gene lost 5 bases and the J gene lost 3 bases, with 11 bases spanning the gap. Germline V CDR1 and CDR2: MNHNS, SASEGT. CDR3 coding DNA: TGTGCCAGCAGTATACAGGGCTTCTACGAGCAGTACTTC. Translation gives CASSIQGFYEQYF.